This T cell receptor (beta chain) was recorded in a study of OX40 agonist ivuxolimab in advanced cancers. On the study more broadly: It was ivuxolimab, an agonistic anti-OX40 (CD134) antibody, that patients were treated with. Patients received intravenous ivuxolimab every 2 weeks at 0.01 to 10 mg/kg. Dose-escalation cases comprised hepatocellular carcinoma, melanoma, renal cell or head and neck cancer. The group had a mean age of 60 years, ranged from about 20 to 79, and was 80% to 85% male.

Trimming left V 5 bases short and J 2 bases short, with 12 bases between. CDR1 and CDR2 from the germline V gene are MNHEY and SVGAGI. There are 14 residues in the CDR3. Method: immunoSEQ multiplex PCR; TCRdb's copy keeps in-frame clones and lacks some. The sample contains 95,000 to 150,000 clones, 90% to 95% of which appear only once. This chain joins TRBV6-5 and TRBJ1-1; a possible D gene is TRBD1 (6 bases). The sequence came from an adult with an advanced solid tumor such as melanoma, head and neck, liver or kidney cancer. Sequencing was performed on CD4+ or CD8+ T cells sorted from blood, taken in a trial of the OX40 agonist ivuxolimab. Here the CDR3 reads CASSQDRSNTEAFF. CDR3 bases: TGTGCCAGCAGTCAAGACAGGAGTAACACTGAAGCTTTCTTT.